The 25 T cell receptor beta chains below come from one sample, sequenced in a study of blood T cell repertoires in COVID-19. TCRdb's table, derived via immunoSEQ multiplex PCR, lists solely in-frame clones and lacks some. Of approximately 200,000 clones listed, 80% to 90% are singletons. Sequenced: peripheral blood. These receptors originate from a woman in her forties or fifties with acute or convalescent COVID-19.

The rearrangement joins TRBV7-8 to TRBJ2-7; D might be TRBD2 (6 bases). V was cut by 1 base and J by 9 bases, with 13 bases left in between. The CDR3 has 13 residues. Per the germline V gene, CDR1 is SGHVS and CDR2 is FQNEAQ. The CDR3 DNA is TGTGCCAGCAGCTTAGGGCAGGGTAGCGGGCAGTACTTC. Translation: CASSLGQGSGQYF.

This clone appeared a single time. The genes are TRBV6-5 and TRBJ2-1, with TRBD2 identical over 7 bases. Germline lookup yields CDR1 MNHEY and CDR2 SVGAGI. The CDR3 runs to 15 residues. The trim removed 6 bases at V and 0 bases at J, leaving 5 bases unmatched. CDR3 in DNA: TGTGCCAGCAGCAAAACTAGCGACTCCTACAATGAGCAGTTCTTC. Translated: CASSKTSDSYNEQFF.

The V gene is TRBV7-9, the J gene TRBJ1-2; tentatively, D is TRBD1 (6 bases). Trimming stripped 2 bases from V and 7 bases from J, with 14 bases between. From germline, CDR1 is SEHNR and CDR2 FQNEAQ (reference sequence). The CDR3 totals 14 residues. The CDR3 reads CASSLSQGTAGYTF. In nucleotides, the CDR3 is TGTGCCAGCAGCTTATCCCAGGGGACCGCTGGCTACACCTTC.

This chain links TRBV13 with TRBJ1-1; TRBD1 agrees at 11 bases. The junction had 6 bases not matched to a gene; V was cut back by 5 bases and J by 7 bases. Germline loops: CDR1 PRHDT, CDR2 FYEKMQ (reference sequence). The CDR3 runs 14 residues. The DNA for the CDR3 is TGTGCCAGCAGCCCGTCCGGGACAGGGGGTGAAGCTTTCTTT. This sequence encodes CASSPSGTGGEAFF.

This chain joins TRBV7-9 and TRBJ1-2; D unresolved. V was trimmed by 5 bases and J by 2 bases, leaving 9 bases between them. CDR3 size: 13 residues. The germline gives CDR1 SEHNR, CDR2 FQNEAQ (reference sequence). In DNA form, the CDR3 reads TGTGCCAGCAGCCGCACTAAGAACTATGGCTACACCTTC. This sequence encodes CASSRTKNYGYTF.

The genes are TRBV6-2 or TRBV6-3 and TRBJ1-1; possible D gene TRBD1, 6 bases. The germline V and J ends were trimmed by 6 bases and 2 bases, with 13 bases remaining between them. CDR3 length: 14 residues. Germline-derived CDR1 and CDR2 are MNHEY and SVGEGT. This CDR3 is CASSPVGGNTEAFF. The CDR3 coding sequence is TGTGCCAGCAGCCCAGTAGGGGGAAACACTGAAGCTTTCTTT.

This sequence joins TRBV11-3 and TRBJ2-3; 13 nucleotides align to TRBD2. V gave up 5 bases and J gave up 0 bases; unmatched junction bases: 2. The CDR3 is 16 amino acids. Per the germline V gene, CDR1 is SGHNT and CDR2 is YENEEA. CDR3 amino acids: CASSLGLAGSTDTQYF. CDR3 nucleotides: TGTGCCAGCAGCCTGGGACTAGCGGGAAGCACAGATACGCAGTATTTT.

This chain connects TRBV30 to TRBJ1-4; possibly TRBD1 for D (6 bases). Germline V gene sequence: CDR1 GTSNPN, CDR2 SVGIG (reference sequence). V was clipped by 2 bases and J by 8 bases, with 12 bases between them. The CDR3 totals 13 residues. The CDR3 reads CAWSPTGSEKLFF. Written as DNA, the CDR3 is TGTGCCTGGAGTCCCACAGGGTCAGAAAAACTGTTTTTT.

The chain joins TRBV6-5 to TRBJ2-1, with TRBD2 matching 14 bases. CDR3 size: 14 residues. V lost 8 bases to trimming and J lost 5 bases; unmatched junction nucleotides: 2. Germline CDR1 reads MNHEY; CDR2 reads SVGAGI. CDR3 DNA sequence: TGTGCCAGCCGACTAGCGGGGGGGCACAATGAGCAGTTCTTC. Residues: CASRLAGGHNEQFF.

The gene calls are TRBV2 and TRBJ1-1; perhaps TRBD1 as D (6 bases). With 7 bases removed from V and 1 base from J, the gap between germline ends came to 16 bases. Germline V gene data show CDR1 as SNHLY and CDR2 as FYNNEI. CDR3 length: 15 amino acids. The CDR3 here is CASTPQQGRNTEAFF. The DNA of the CDR3 is TGTGCCAGCACCCCCCAACAGGGTAGGAACACTGAAGCTTTCTTT.

The V and J genes are TRBV18 and TRBJ1-5; D perhaps matches TRBD1 (5 bases). Trimming shortened V by 6 bases and J by 0 bases, and 18 bases separated the two germline ends. The germline V gene has CDR1 KGHSH and CDR2 LQKENI. The length of the CDR3 is 17 residues. Here the CDR3 DNA reads TGTGCCAGCTCGGGTACTACGGACACTAATAGCAATCAGCCCCAGCATTTT. Amino acid sequence: CASSGTTDTNSNQPQHF. The complete variable domain, with remaining parts taken from reference TRBV18 and TRBJ1-5, reads NAGVMQNPRHLVRRRGQEARLRCSPMKGHSHVYWYRQLPEEGLKFMVYLQKENIIDESGMPKERFSAEFPKEGPSILRIQQVVRGDSAAYFCASSGTTDTNSNQPQHFGDGTRLSIL.

This chain links TRBV6-4 with TRBJ2-3; D may be TRBD1 (6 bases). CDR3 length: 15 residues. V lost 4 bases to trimming and J lost 5 bases, with 16 bases between them. Per germline, CDR1 MRHNA and CDR2 SNTAGT. The CDR3 coding sequence is TGTGCCAGCAGTGTCCCAGGGGATGTTGGAGATACGCAGTATTTT. Its protein product is CASSVPGDVGDTQYF.

This clone was detected only once. The chain couples TRBV7-2 to TRBJ2-5; D might be TRBD1 (6 bases). The CDR3 runs 13 residues. Per the germline V gene, CDR1 is SGHTA and CDR2 is FQGNSA. The V end lost 5 bases, the J end lost 3 bases, and 10 bases lay between the germline ends. The CDR3 spells CASSTRTEETQYF. The CDR3, as DNA: TGTGCCAGCAGCACGCGGACAGAAGAGACCCAGTACTTC.

V is TRBV19 and J is TRBJ2-6; 12 bases align to TRBD2. The germline gives CDR1 LNHDA, CDR2 SQIVND (reference sequence). The V and J ends lost 4 bases and 1 base, in that order; junction bases with no gene match: 5. The CDR3 spans 18 residues. The CDR3 here is CASSKTSGSTSGANVLTF. CDR3 nucleotides: TGTGCCAGTAGTAAGACTAGCGGGAGTACGTCTGGGGCCAACGTCCTGACTTTC.

The chain carries TRBV2 and TRBJ1-2; D ambiguous. Trimming stripped 7 bases from V and 2 bases from J, with 11 bases between. Germline V gene sequence: CDR1 SNHLY, CDR2 FYNNEI. The CDR3 contains 13 residues. CDR3 residues: CASNDGVNYGYTF. DNA for the CDR3: TGTGCCAGCAATGACGGGGTAAACTATGGCTACACCTTC.

The chain carries TRBV29-1 and TRBJ2-2, with D maybe TRBD2 (6 bases). The CDR3 has 13 amino acids. The V gene's germline CDR1 is SQVTM and CDR2 ANQGSEA. V lost 1 base and J 7 bases, leaving 10 bases between the germline ends. The CDR3 spells CSVEGGGIGELFF. Written as DNA, the CDR3 is TGCAGCGTTGAAGGGGGAGGCATCGGGGAGCTGTTTTTT.

The chain recombines TRBV3-1 (or the pseudogene TRBV3-2) with TRBJ1-1; D unresolved. V dropped 4 bases and J dropped 3 bases, with 18 bases sitting between them. The CDR3 totals 16 residues. The germline V gene encodes CDR1 LGHDT and CDR2 YNNKEL (reference sequence). CDR3 sequence (DNA): TGTGCCAGCAGCCCGAGGGTCGGGGTTGGGGACACTGAAGCTTTCTTT. Encoded protein: CASSPRVGVGDTEAFF.

The chain recombines TRBV27 with TRBJ1-2; no firm D call. The CDR3 is 14 residues long. Germline V lookup: CDR1 MNHEY, CDR2 SMNVEV (reference sequence). Trimming removed 6 bases at V and 2 bases at J, with 13 bases between. The chain's CDR3 is CASSPSRENYGYTF. The CDR3 DNA is TGTGCCAGCAGCCCCTCCCGGGAGAACTATGGCTACACCTTC.

The J gene is TRBJ2-5, the V gene TRBV15; 9 bases agree with TRBD2. V lost 0 bases to trimming and J lost 1 base; unmatched junction nucleotides: 0. Germline V gene sequence: CDR1 LNHNV, CDR2 YYDKDF (reference sequence). This CDR3 region has 15 residues. The DNA for the CDR3 is TGTGCCACCAGCAGAGAGCGGGGGGGCCAAGAGACCCAGTACTTC. Residues: CATSRERGGQETQYF.

The chain uses TRBV10-2 and TRBJ2-1; 12 positions agree with TRBD2. CDR1 WSHSY and CDR2 SAAADI come from the germline V gene. Trimming took 6 bases from V and 8 from J; bases not matched to a gene: 8. This CDR3 is 15 amino acids long. The CDR3 protein is CASRRTSGEGHEQFF. CDR3 bases: TGCGCCAGCAGGCGGACTAGCGGGGAAGGTCATGAGCAGTTCTTC.

The chain uses TRBV28 and TRBJ1-1; maybe TRBD1 (5 bases). The CDR3 covers 11 residues. Germline lookup yields CDR1 MDHEN and CDR2 SYDVKM. V lost 5 bases to trimming and J lost 8 bases, with 9 bases between them. In nucleotides, the CDR3 is TGTGCCAGCAGTATAAACAGGGAAGCTTTCTTT. Translation gives CASSINREAFF.

This clone has only a few counts. V and J are TRBV7-2 and TRBJ2-5; possible D gene TRBD2, 6 bases. Deletions cut 7 bases from V and 4 bases from J, with 19 bases between. This CDR3 comprises 15 residues. The germline CDR1 and CDR2 sequences are SGHTA and FQGNSA. Written as DNA, the CDR3 is TGTGCCAGCACCCCTTGGAAGGGGAGGATAGAGACCCAGTACTTC. This sequence encodes CASTPWKGRIETQYF.

The V and J genes are TRBV5-1 and TRBJ2-1, with TRBD2 identical over 13 bases. There are 15 residues in the CDR3. Germline V gives CDR1 SGHRS, CDR2 YFSETQ. With V trimmed by 4 bases and J by 7 bases, 5 bases remained unmatched. For the CDR3, the DNA is TGCGCCAGCAGCAGCGGGACTAGCGGGAATAATGAGCAGTTCTTC. This sequence encodes CASSSGTSGNNEQFF. The variable domain in full, with the rest retrieved from reference TRBV5-1 and TRBJ2-1, is KAGVTQTPRYLIKTRGQQVTLSCSPISGHRSVSWYQQTPGQGLQFLFEYFSETQRNKGNFPGRFSGRQFSNSRSEMNVSTLELGDSALYLCASSSGTSGNNEQFFGPGTRLTVL.

The gene calls are TRBV24-1 and TRBJ2-5, with D tentatively TRBD1 (6 bases). Trimming stripped 4 bases from V and 4 bases from J, with 6 bases between. Germline V gene data show CDR1 as KGHDR and CDR2 as SFDVKD. This CDR3 has 12 residues. CDR3 in DNA: TGTGCCACCAGTGACAGGGGAGAGACCCAGTACTTC. It yields the protein CATSDRGETQYF.

The chain joins TRBV7-9 to TRBJ2-1, with 7 bases that match TRBD2. Per the germline V gene, CDR1 is SEHNR and CDR2 is FQNEAQ (reference sequence). The V segment lost 4 bases and the J segment 0 bases; nucleotides outside the gene matches: 15. The CDR3 contains 19 residues. CDR3 nucleotide sequence: TGTGCCAGCAGCTCTAGTGGGGGGGAGCAGGGTATCTCCTACAATGAGCAGTTCTTC. Residues: CASSSSGGEQGISYNEQFF.